Shown below are 14 T cell receptor beta chains from a single sample sequenced in a study of cytomegalovirus exposure and HLA in healthy donors. 13 Jbeta primers and 60 Vbeta primers were used for the PCR. TCRdb's table, derived via immunoSEQ multiplex PCR, lists solely in-frame clones and lacks some. The sample contains about 180,000 clones, almost 85% of which appear only once. Material: PBMCs. The receptor set was obtained from a man aged 30-40 years in good health and CMV-seronegative.

J is TRBJ2-1 and V is TRBV19; TRBD2 matches at 7 bases. Germline-derived CDR1 and CDR2 are LNHDA and SQIVND (reference sequence). The CDR3 runs to 17 residues. The trim removed 6 bases at V and 6 bases at J, leaving 17 bases unmatched. CDR3: CASRVEPGLGIVNEQFF. The CDR3 nucleotides read TGTGCCAGTAGGGTCGAGCCAGGACTAGGAATTGTCAATGAGCAGTTCTTC.

The rearrangement uses TRBV7-8 and TRBJ2-5; 7 bases align to TRBD1. V shed 5 bases and J 4 bases; nucleotides not matched to a gene: 16. Per germline, CDR1 SGHVS and CDR2 FQNEAQ. This CDR3 is 17 amino acids long. The CDR3 here is CASSAPPSTGRSETQYF. The DNA of the CDR3 is TGTGCCAGCAGCGCCCCCCCCTCGACAGGGAGATCAGAGACCCAGTACTTC.

The chain's CDR3 is CALRLAGEPTYEQYF. CDR3 DNA: TGTGCCCTAAGACTAGCGGGGGAACCAACCTACGAGCAGTACTTC. The chain has TRBV28 and TRBJ2-7; 12 nucleotides agree with TRBD2. The V gene end was trimmed by 11 bases and the J gene end by 2 bases; junction bases not matched to a gene: 10. This CDR3 is 15 amino acids long. Germline V CDR1 and CDR2: MDHEN, SYDVKM.

The CDR3 region is CASSPLAGENNEQFF. DNA for the CDR3: TGTGCCAGCAGCCCCTTAGCGGGAGAGAACAATGAGCAGTTCTTC. This chain connects TRBV7-3 to TRBJ2-1, with TRBD2 identical over 9 bases. The J segment lost 5 bases and the V segment lost 5 bases, leaving 7 bases of the junction unmatched. The CDR3 length is 15 residues. Germline values: CDR1 SGHTA, CDR2 FQGTGA.

V is TRBV27 and J is TRBJ2-1; the match to TRBD2 covers 13 bases. The germline gives CDR1 MNHEY, CDR2 SMNVEV (reference sequence). The V gene end was trimmed by 3 bases and the J gene end by 7 bases; junction bases not matched to a gene: 3. The CDR3 is made up of 15 amino acids. CDR3 DNA sequence: TGTGCCAGCAGTTTGACTAGCGGGGGGAATAATGAGCAGTTCTTC. Residues: CASSLTSGGNNEQFF.

As concerns this clone: Additional DNA sequences in this sample encode the identical CDR3. The V and J genes are TRBV18 and TRBJ1-5; D unclear. In germline, CDR1 is KGHSH, CDR2 LQKENI. With 1 base removed from V and 5 bases from J, the gap between germline ends came to 6 bases. The CDR3 runs to 13 residues. The CDR3 loop reads CASSPRVDQPQHF. DNA of the CDR3: TGTGCCAGCTCACCACGAGTGGATCAGCCCCAGCATTTT.

The gene calls are TRBV5-5 and TRBJ2-3; D is possibly TRBD2 (6 bases). The germline V gene has CDR1 SGHKS and CDR2 YYEKEE (reference sequence). V lost 4 bases and J 1 base, leaving 19 bases between the germline ends. This CDR3 comprises 17 residues. The CDR3 coding sequence is TGTGCCAGCAGCAGTGGGCGGGGAGCGGTTGGCACAGATACGCAGTATTTT. This encodes CASSSGRGAVGTDTQYF.

The rearrangement links TRBV5-1 to TRBJ2-7; TRBD1 aligns across 9 bases. Germline values: CDR1 SGHRS, CDR2 YFSETQ. The length of the CDR3 is 15 residues. V lost 0 bases to trimming and J lost 3 bases; unmatched junction nucleotides: 4. The chain's CDR3 is CASSLGQGGLYEQYF. The CDR3 region has the DNA TGCGCCAGCAGCTTGGGACAGGGGGGTCTCTACGAGCAGTACTTC.

This sequence joins TRBV7-9 and TRBJ2-3, with D possibly TRBD1 on 5 matching bases. Trimming took off 3 bases at V and 11 bases at J, with 12 bases between the two ends. The CDR3 length is 12 residues. Germline-derived CDR1 and CDR2 are SEHNR and FQNEAQ (reference sequence). The CDR3 coding sequence is TGTGCCAGCAGCTTGACAGACTCTAGGCAGTATTTT. Its protein product is CASSLTDSRQYF.

This chain connects TRBV28 to TRBJ2-5, with TRBD2 matching 11 bases. This CDR3 has 16 amino acids. The V segment lost 6 bases and the J segment 2 bases; nucleotides outside the gene matches: 8. Germline CDR1 is MDHEN and CDR2 is SYDVKM. The CDR3 here is CASSPTGLADQETQYF. The CDR3 DNA reads TGTGCCAGCAGCCCGACGGGACTAGCGGATCAAGAGACCCAGTACTTC.

The chain recombines TRBV7-8 with TRBJ1-1; maybe TRBD1 (6 bases). Trimming removed 5 bases from V and 5 bases from J, with 21 bases in between. This CDR3 has 16 residues. Germline lookup yields CDR1 SGHVS and CDR2 FQNEAQ. The CDR3, as DNA: TGTGCCAGCAGCCCTAGAGGGGGGGGGATGGGGACTGAAGCTTTCTTT. This translates into CASSPRGGGMGTEAFF.

The V and J genes are TRBV19 and TRBJ1-2; TRBD1 agrees at 8 bases. The germline gives CDR1 LNHDA, CDR2 SQIVND (reference sequence). The V and J ends lost 5 bases and 1 base, in that order; junction bases with no gene match: 9. This CDR3 has 16 residues. The CDR3 sequence: CASSAIGQGVNYGYTF. As DNA, the CDR3 is TGTGCCAGTAGTGCCATAGGACAGGGAGTTAACTATGGCTACACCTTC. Variable domain in full (rest from reference TRBV19 and TRBJ1-2): DGGITQSPKYLFRKEGQNVTLSCEQNLNHDAMYWYRQDPGQGLRLIYYSQIVNDFQKGDIAEGYSVSREKKESFPLTVTSAQKNPTAFYLCASSAIGQGVNYGYTFGSGTRLTVV.

J is TRBJ2-1 and V is TRBV5-1, with TRBD2 matching 11 bases. With V trimmed by 0 bases and J by 0 bases, 11 bases remained unmatched. CDR1 is SGHRS, CDR2 YFSETQ, per germline. CDR3 length: 20 residues. This CDR3 reads CASSLDTLAGGWSSYNEQFF. In nucleotides, the CDR3 is TGCGCCAGCAGCTTGGATACTTTAGCGGGGGGGTGGAGCTCCTACAATGAGCAGTTCTTC.

This clone was seen once. This sequence joins TRBV5-4 and TRBJ2-1; 11 nucleotides agree with TRBD2. The germline V gene encodes CDR1 SGHNT and CDR2 YYREEE (reference sequence). The CDR3 has 17 residues. The V segment lost 0 bases and the J segment 4 bases; nucleotides outside the gene matches: 6. CDR3 protein: CASSLGLAGGGYNEQFF. DNA for the CDR3: TGTGCCAGCAGCTTGGGGCTAGCGGGGGGAGGGTACAATGAGCAGTTCTTC.